Listed here are 3 T cell receptor beta chains from one sample, sequenced in a study of cytomegalovirus exposure and HLA in healthy donors (TCRdb year 2017). Libraries came from the immunoSEQ multiplex PCR assay. For the multiplex PCR, a mixture combining 60 forward primers for TCR Vbeta segments and 13 reverse primers for TCR Jbeta segments was used. TCRdb took this table from immuneACCESS and kept in-frame rearrangements with V and J called. Such tables lack part of the clones; where checked against another copy, unresolved V genes explain under half of the gap, and the rest is unexplained. This sample holds under 150,000 clones; 55% to 75% were observed only once. The ten largest make up roughly 4% of the sample. Sequenced: PBMCs. The receptors were sampled from a man between 45 and 60 years old in good health and CMV-seropositive.

The chain is built from TRBV4-1 and TRBJ1-5; 7 positions agree with TRBD1. The CDR3 is made up of 16 amino acids. Germline-derived CDR1 and CDR2 are MGHRA and YSYEKL. V shed 3 bases, J shed 1 base, and the junction held 6 bases outside the gene matches. CDR3 nucleotide sequence: TGCGCCAGCAGCCACATAACAGGGGTCAGCAATCAGCCCCAGCATTTT. Amino acid sequence: CASSHITGVSNQPQHF.

This clone has more than one count but fewer than ten. This chain links TRBV5-1 with TRBJ2-7; 8 nucleotides match TRBD1. From germline, CDR1 is SGHRS and CDR2 YFSETQ. V shed 4 bases, J shed 3 bases, and the junction held 9 bases outside the gene matches. CDR3 length: 15 residues. The CDR3 nucleotides read TGCGCCAGCAGCGCCGCCAGGGGGCGCTTCTACGAGCAGTACTTC. Translated, it gives CASSAARGRFYEQYF.

The V and J genes are TRBV15 and TRBJ1-2; 12 nucleotides align to TRBD1. The CDR3 length is 17 residues. Germline-derived CDR1 and CDR2 are LNHNV and YYDKDF (reference sequence). The V and J ends lost 2 bases and 9 bases, in that order; junction bases with no gene match: 13. The CDR3: CATSRQGQGARYYRYTF. Here the CDR3 DNA reads TGTGCCACCAGCAGACAGGGACAGGGGGCGCGGTATTACCGCTACACCTTC.